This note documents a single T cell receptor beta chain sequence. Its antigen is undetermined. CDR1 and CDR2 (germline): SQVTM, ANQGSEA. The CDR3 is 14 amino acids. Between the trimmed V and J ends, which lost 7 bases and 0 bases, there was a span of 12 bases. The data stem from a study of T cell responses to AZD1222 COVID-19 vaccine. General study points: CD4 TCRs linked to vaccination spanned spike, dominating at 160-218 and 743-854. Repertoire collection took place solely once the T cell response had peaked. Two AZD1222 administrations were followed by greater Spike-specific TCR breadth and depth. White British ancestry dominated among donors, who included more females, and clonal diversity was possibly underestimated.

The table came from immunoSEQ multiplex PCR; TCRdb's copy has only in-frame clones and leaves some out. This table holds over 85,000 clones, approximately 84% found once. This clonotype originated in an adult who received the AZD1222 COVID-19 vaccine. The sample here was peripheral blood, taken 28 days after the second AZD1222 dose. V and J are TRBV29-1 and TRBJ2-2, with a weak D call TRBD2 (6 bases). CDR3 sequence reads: CSAISGSNTGELFF. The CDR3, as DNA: TGCAGCGCGATTAGCGGTTCGAACACCGGGGAGCTGTTTTTT.